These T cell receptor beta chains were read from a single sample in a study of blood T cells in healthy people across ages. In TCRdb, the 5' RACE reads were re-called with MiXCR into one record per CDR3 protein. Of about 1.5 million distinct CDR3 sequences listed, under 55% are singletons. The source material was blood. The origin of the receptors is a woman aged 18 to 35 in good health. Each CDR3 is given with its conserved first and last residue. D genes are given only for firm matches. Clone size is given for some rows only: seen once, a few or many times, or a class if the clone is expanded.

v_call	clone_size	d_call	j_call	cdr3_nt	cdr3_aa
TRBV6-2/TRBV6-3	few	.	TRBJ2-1	TGTGCCAGCAGACCCGGACTGTACAATGAGCAGTTCTTC	CASRPGLYNEQFF
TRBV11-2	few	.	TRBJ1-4	TGTGCCAGCAGCCGTCCTCGGGGTAATGAAAAACTGTTTTTT	CASSRPRGNEKLFF
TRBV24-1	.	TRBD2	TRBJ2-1	TGTGCCACCAGTGACCCCAACTCGGGAGGGCAGTTCTTC	CATSDPNSGGQFF
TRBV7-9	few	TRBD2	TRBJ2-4	TGTGCCAGCAGCTTACGGGAGGACAAAAACATTCAGTACTTC	CASSLREDKNIQYF
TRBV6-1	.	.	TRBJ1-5	TGTGCCAGCAGTAGGACTCCGTATAGCAATCAGCCCCAGCATTTT	CASSRTPYSNQPQHF
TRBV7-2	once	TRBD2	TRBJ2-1	TGTGCCAGCAGCTTAGGGACTAGTCCTTACGATGAGCAGTTCTTC	CASSLGTSPYDEQFF
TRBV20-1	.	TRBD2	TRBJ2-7	TGCAGTGCCGGGACTAGCGAAACCTACGAGCAGTACTTC	CSAGTSETYEQYF
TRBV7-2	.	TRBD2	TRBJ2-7	TGTGCCAGCACAGCGGGGGGCAGCTCCTACAATGAGCAGTACTTC	CASTAGGSSYNEQYF
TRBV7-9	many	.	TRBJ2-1	TGTGCCAGCAGCTTTGTCGGGGGCGCCGGCAATGAGCAGTTCTTC	CASSFVGGAGNEQFF
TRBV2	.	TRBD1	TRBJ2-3	TGTGCCAGCAGGGTTTTTGAGACAGGGAGCACAGATACGCAGTATTTT	CASRVFETGSTDTQYF
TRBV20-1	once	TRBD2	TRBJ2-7	TGCAGTGCTGTCGGGAGGAACGAGCAGTACTTC	CSAVGRNEQYF
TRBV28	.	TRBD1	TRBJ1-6	TGTGCCAGCCGGGACAGAACTGATTCACCCCTCCACTTT	CASRDRTDSPLHF
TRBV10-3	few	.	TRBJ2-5	TGTGCCATCAGTGAGTCGTGGGAAGAGACCCAGTACTTC	CAISESWEETQYF
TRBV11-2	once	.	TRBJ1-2	TGTGCCAGCAGCTTAAGGGGGTGGGGCGACTATGGCTACACCTTC	CASSLRGWGDYGYTF
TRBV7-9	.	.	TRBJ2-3	TGTGCCAGCAGCTTAGCGGGAGGTACCGCTGGCACAGATACGCAGTATTTT	CASSLAGGTAGTDTQYF
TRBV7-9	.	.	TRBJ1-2	TGTGCCAGCAGCTTAGCGGAAACCAAGGGCGGCTACACCTTC	CASSLAETKGGYTF
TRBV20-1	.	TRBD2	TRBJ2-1	TGCAGTGCTAGAGCGGGGGGGGGATACTACAATGAGCAGTTCTTC	CSARAGGGYYNEQFF
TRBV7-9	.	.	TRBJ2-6	TGTGCCAGCAGCTTAGTGGCGGGGTCTGGGGCCAACGTCCTGACTTTC	CASSLVAGSGANVLTF
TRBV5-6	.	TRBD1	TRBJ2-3	TGTGCCAGCAGCTTGAGTGTGGGGACAGGGACAGATACGCAGTATTTT	CASSLSVGTGTDTQYF
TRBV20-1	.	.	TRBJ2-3	TGCAGTGCGGTGCCCTCATCTTTGAATACGCAGTATTTT	CSAVPSSLNTQYF
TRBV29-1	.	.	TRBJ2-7	TGCAGCGTCGACCGGGGCCTCTACAATGAGCAGTACTTC	CSVDRGLYNEQYF
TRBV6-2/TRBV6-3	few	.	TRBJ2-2	TGTGCCAGCAATCACCCAGACTACACCGGGGAGCTGTTTTTT	CASNHPDYTGELFF
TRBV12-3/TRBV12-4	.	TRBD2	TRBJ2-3	TGTGCCAGCAGTTCCGCGACTAGCTTCACAGATACGCAGTATTTT	CASSSATSFTDTQYF
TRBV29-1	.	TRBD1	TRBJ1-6	TGCAGCGTTGAGGAGACTTGGACAGGGCAGGATTCACCCCTCCACTTT	CSVEETWTGQDSPLHF
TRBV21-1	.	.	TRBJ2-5	TGTGCCAGCAGCAAAGTGGCAGATGGAGATGAGCAGTACTTC	CASSKVADGDEQYF
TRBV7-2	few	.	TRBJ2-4	TGTGCCAGCAGCCCAGCATCCAATCGAGCCAAAAACATTCAGTACTTC	CASSPASNRAKNIQYF
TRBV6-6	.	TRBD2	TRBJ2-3	TGTGCCAGCAGTTACGGGGCGGGAGGGCAGTCTACGCAGTATTTT	CASSYGAGGQSTQYF
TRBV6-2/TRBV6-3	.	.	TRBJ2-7	TGTGCCAGCAGTTACTCAGAGGCTAAGTTCAGCTACGAGCAGTACTTC	CASSYSEAKFSYEQYF